This T cell receptor (beta chain) was recovered during a study of blood T cell repertoires in COVID-19. Whole-study context: Donors in the United States, Italy and Spain gave samples during acute or convalescent COVID-19.

The authors' processing: Amplified reference gene primers provided the basis for estimating nucleated cell counts. TCRdb's table, derived via immunoSEQ multiplex PCR, lists solely in-frame clones and lacks some. The V and J calls and clone size were taken over from that table, and D and trimming were inferred from the DNA. The sample carries over 200,000 clones, more than 85% recorded once. V lost 3 bases to trimming and J lost 5 bases, with 4 bases between them. CDR3 size: 11 residues. Germline V lookup: CDR1 MNHEY, CDR2 SVGAGI. The rearrangement links TRBV6-5 to TRBJ2-5; D remains unclear. Material: peripheral blood. This receptor was obtained from a man aged 35 to 55 with acute or convalescent COVID-19. The CDR3 coding sequence is TGTGCCAGCAGTTATCGGGAGACCCAGTACTTC. The encoded protein is CASSYRETQYF.